The source of this TCR beta chain is a study of T cells in Graves' hyperthyroidism and ophthalmopathy. This clonotype was picked up a small number of times. The CDR3 regions of TCR beta were amplified from RNA transcripts. Researchers ran a first-round RT-PCR on the TCR CDR3 using the HTBI primer set. TCRdb reprocessed the multiplex PCR reads with MiXCR, giving one entry per CDR3 protein. This repertoire shows roughly 700,000 distinct CDR3 sequences, roughly 17% found once; its top ten account for around 15%. It was considered stable Graves' hyperthyroidism when ophthalmopathy did not progress within 18 months. Germline CDR1 SGHTA, CDR2 FQGNSA. J was trimmed by 4 bases and V by 2 bases; bases with no gene match: 9. This CDR3 contains 17 residues.

The rearrangement uses TRBV7-2 and TRBJ2-3; 10 bases match TRBD2. The sequence was obtained from a man aged 45 to 65 with Graves' hyperthyroidism. The source material was blood. The CDR3 nucleotides read TGTGCCAGCAGCTTACGGCTAGCGGGAGCTAAGGCAGATACGCAGTATTTT. It codes for CASSLRLAGAKADTQYF.